The entry that follows covers one T cell receptor (beta chain) sequence. Its antigen is still unknown. Samples underwent the assay at deep level. This table comes from immunoSEQ multiplex PCR, and its TCRdb copy is limited to in-frame clones, with some not included. This sample has about 610,000 clones; around 96% occur once, and the top ten carry 0.11%. Naive CD8 cells comprised CD45RO-negative, CCR7-positively selected cells, excluding terminally differentiated effector memory CD45RA+ cells. This sample is drawn from a study of shared clonotypes between healthy human individuals. Regarding the study as a whole: The study drew on few donors, limiting represented genetic and exposure-history diversity.

The receptor comes from a woman in her twenties or thirties in good health. Sequencing was done on a sample of naive CD8+ T cells sorted from blood.

The CDR3 coding sequence is TGTGCCAGCAGTTTAAGCCAGGGGGTTAGTCAGCCCCAGCATTTT. Translation gives CASSLSQGVSQPQHF. This chain links TRBV28 with TRBJ1-5, with 7 bases matching TRBD1. The V and J ends lost 2 bases and 6 bases, in that order; junction bases with no gene match: 7. The germline V gene has CDR1 MDHEN and CDR2 SYDVKM. The CDR3 runs 15 residues.